One and the same sample provided the 15 T cell receptor beta chains below, sequenced in a study of control samples from healthy donors and cancer patients. The data were produced by immunoSEQ multiplex PCR, yet TCRdb's version contains in-frame clones alone and is incomplete. The top ten hold approximately 1.6% of the sample, which has 200,000 to 250,000 clones, roughly 94% seen once. What was sequenced was blood. The receptors come from a man aged 50-60 years in good health.

The chain carries TRBV7-2 and TRBJ2-7; 7 bases line up with TRBD1. The CDR3 totals 15 residues. CDR1 and CDR2 from the germline V gene are SGHTA and FQGNSA. The junction had 11 bases not matched to a gene; V was cut back by 4 bases and J by 5 bases. The CDR3 sequence is CASSSPDRVDDEQYF. The CDR3 DNA reads as TGTGCCAGCAGCTCGCCCGACAGGGTTGACGACGAGCAGTACTTC.

The chain joins TRBV2 to TRBJ2-7, with 10 bases matching TRBD2. This CDR3 is 14 amino acids long. Germline values: CDR1 SNHLY, CDR2 FYNNEI. V was clipped by 6 bases and J by 4 bases; unmatched bases: 6. The CDR3 sequence is CASSIGTSAYEQYF. The CDR3 nucleotides are TGTGCCAGCAGCATCGGGACTAGCGCTTACGAGCAGTACTTC.

This chain joins TRBV2 and TRBJ1-6; D remains unclear. There are 14 residues in the CDR3. Trimming took 6 bases from V and 10 from J, leaving 16 bases between them. From germline, CDR1 is SNHLY and CDR2 FYNNEI. This CDR3 reads CASRAVIIESPLHF. The CDR3 DNA reads as TGTGCCAGCAGGGCGGTTATAATTGAGTCACCCCTCCACTTT.

The chain carries TRBV28 and TRBJ1-1; TRBD1 is a possible D gene (5 bases). Trimming took 3 bases from V and 4 from J, leaving 18 bases between them. The CDR3 has 16 residues. Germline CDR1 and CDR2: MDHEN and SYDVKM. The CDR3 sequence: CASSLLQAYRGTEAFF. Written as DNA, the CDR3 is TGTGCCAGCAGTTTGCTACAGGCATACCGAGGCACTGAAGCTTTCTTT.

The chain carries TRBV28 and TRBJ1-2, with 7 nucleotides matching TRBD1. This CDR3 spans 14 amino acids. Germline assignment: CDR1 MDHEN and CDR2 SYDVKM. Trimming removed 6 bases from V and 4 bases from J; junction bases left unmatched: 8. The DNA of the CDR3 is TGTGCCAGCAGGCCAGGGGGACTCCTCTATGGCTACACCTTC. Amino acid sequence: CASRPGGLLYGYTF.

This clone was seen just once. The chain recombines TRBV5-1 with TRBJ1-2; 9 nucleotides agree with TRBD1. The CDR3 runs to 14 residues. The J segment lost 6 bases and the V segment lost 3 bases, leaving 6 bases of the junction unmatched. Per germline, CDR1 SGHRS and CDR2 YFSETQ. The CDR3 sequence is CASSSGTGPDGYTF. CDR3 nucleotide sequence: TGCGCCAGCAGCTCCGGGACAGGGCCGGATGGCTACACCTTC.

The chain has TRBV11-3 and TRBJ2-1; 9 nucleotides agree with TRBD1. CDR1 and CDR2 from the germline V gene are SGHNT and YENEEA. This CDR3 is 15 amino acids long. The J segment lost 5 bases and the V segment lost 5 bases, leaving 7 bases of the junction unmatched. Written as DNA, the CDR3 is TGTGCCAGCAGCCACCCGGGACAGGGTGACAATGAGCAGTTCTTC. It codes for CASSHPGQGDNEQFF.

The chain employs TRBV18 and TRBJ1-1; tentative D call: TRBD1 (6 bases). Germline V gene lookup returns CDR1 KGHSH and CDR2 LQKENI. CDR3 length: 15 amino acids. V was pared by 3 bases and J by 0 bases, with 11 bases between. DNA of the CDR3: TGTGCCAGCTCACCCTCGAGGGGGGTGAACACTGAAGCTTTCTTT. This codes for CASSPSRGVNTEAFF.

The chain employs TRBV5-1 and TRBJ1-2; 7 bases match TRBD1. Germline V gene data show CDR1 as SGHRS and CDR2 as YFSETQ. The ends lost 1 base at V and 8 bases at J; junction bases unmatched: 8. The CDR3 length is 14 residues. CDR3 DNA: TGCGCCAGCAGCTTGTTAACAGGGGAGGAAGGCTACACCTTC. It codes for CASSLLTGEEGYTF.

This clone has a single count. The chain employs TRBV24-1 and TRBJ2-7; TRBD1 matches at 7 bases. The germline gives CDR1 KGHDR, CDR2 SFDVKD. This CDR3 is 13 amino acids long. J gave up 3 bases and V 3 bases, and 1 base lay outside the gene matches. CDR3 residues: CATSDGTVYEQYF. The CDR3 DNA reads as TGTGCCACCAGTGATGGGACAGTCTACGAGCAGTACTTC.

The chain joins TRBV5-4 to TRBJ2-5; weak D call: TRBD2 (5 bases). Germline CDR1 reads SGHNT; CDR2 reads YYREEE (reference sequence). The CDR3 runs to 14 residues. V lost 1 base, J lost 7 bases, and 14 bases lay in between. The CDR3, as DNA: TGTGCCAGCAGCTTGCCTGAGGCCCGGGGGACCCAGTACTTC. This gives the protein CASSLPEARGTQYF. The full variable domain, its missing parts supplied by reference TRBV5-4 and TRBJ2-5, is ETGVTQSPTHLIKTRGQQVTLRCSSQSGHNTVSWYQQALGQGPQFIFQYYREEENGRGNFPPRFSGLQFPNYSSELNVNALELDDSALYLCASSLPEARGTQYFGPGTRLLVL.

The V call is TRBV27, the J call TRBJ1-2, with a weak D call TRBD1 (5 bases). The CDR3 is 14 amino acids. In germline, CDR1 is MNHEY, CDR2 SMNVEV (reference sequence). Trimming stripped 8 bases from V and 4 bases from J, with 17 bases between. The CDR3 spells CASRQPGRSYGYTF. The CDR3 bases are TGTGCCAGCCGACAACCAGGGCGGAGCTATGGCTACACCTTC.

This clone was counted once. This rearrangement joins TRBV4-3 to TRBJ1-4; the D gene is possibly TRBD1 (5 bases). Germline V gene lookup returns CDR1 LGHNA and CDR2 YSLEER. V lost 0 bases, J lost 13 bases, and 24 bases lay in between. The CDR3 sequence is 17 residues long. The CDR3 nucleotides read TGCGCCAGCAGCCAAGAAGACACTTTGGGGGGAGATGGAATACTGTTTTTT. Protein product: CASSQEDTLGGDGILFF.

The chain employs TRBV5-1 and TRBJ2-1; 7 positions agree with TRBD1. Germline values: CDR1 SGHRS, CDR2 YFSETQ. V dropped 4 bases and J dropped 0; count of bases not matched to a gene: 4. The CDR3 is 15 residues long. CDR3 in DNA: TGCGCCAGCAGCATCGACAGGGTCTCCTACAATGAGCAGTTCTTC. Protein sequence: CASSIDRVSYNEQFF. Drawing the rest from reference TRBV5-1 and TRBJ2-1, the complete variable domain is KAGVTQTPRYLIKTRGQQVTLSCSPISGHRSVSWYQQTPGQGLQFLFEYFSETQRNKGNFPGRFSGRQFSNSRSEMNVSTLELGDSALYLCASSIDRVSYNEQFFGPGTRLTVL.

This chain uses TRBV6-6 with TRBJ1-6; 7 bases are shared with TRBD1. The junction had 4 bases not matched to a gene; V was cut back by 6 bases and J by 2 bases. The germline gives CDR1 MNHNY, CDR2 SVGAGI (reference sequence). CDR3 size: 15 residues. CDR3 amino acids: CASSFGQAYNSPLHF. CDR3 sequence (DNA): TGTGCCAGCAGCTTTGGACAGGCCTATAATTCACCCCTCCACTTT.